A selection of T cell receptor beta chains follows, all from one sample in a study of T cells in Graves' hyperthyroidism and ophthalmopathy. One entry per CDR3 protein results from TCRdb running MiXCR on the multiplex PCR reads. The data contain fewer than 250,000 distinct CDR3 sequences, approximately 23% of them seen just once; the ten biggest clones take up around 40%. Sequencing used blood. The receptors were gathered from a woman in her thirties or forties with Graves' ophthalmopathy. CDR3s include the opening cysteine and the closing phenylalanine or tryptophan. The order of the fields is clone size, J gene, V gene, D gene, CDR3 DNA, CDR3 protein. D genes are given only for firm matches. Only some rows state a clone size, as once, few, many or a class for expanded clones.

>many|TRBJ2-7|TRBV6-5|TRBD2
TGTGCCAGCAGTTACTCTCGGCTAGCGGGAGTTCACGAGCAGTACTTC
CASSYSRLAGVHEQYF
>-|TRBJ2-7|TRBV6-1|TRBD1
TGTGCCAGCAGTGAAAACAGGGGTCCCTACGAGCAGTACTTC
CASSENRGPYEQYF
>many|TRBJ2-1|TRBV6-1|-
TGTGCCAGCAGCCCCCTGGGCGATGAGCAGTTCTTC
CASSPLGDEQFF
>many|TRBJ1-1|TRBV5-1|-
TGCGCCAGCAGCTTGCTTTACAGGAACACTGAAGCTTTCTTT
CASSLLYRNTEAFF
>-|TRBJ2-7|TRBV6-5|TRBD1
TGTGCCAGCAGTTACCCGGGACAGGGGGCGACCTACGAGCAGTACTTC
CASSYPGQGATYEQYF
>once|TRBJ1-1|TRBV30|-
TGTGCCTGGAGCGAAGACTGGACGAACACTGAAGCTTTCTTT
CAWSEDWTNTEAFF
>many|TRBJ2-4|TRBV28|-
TGTGCCAGCAGTGTCTACAGGGATACCAAAAACATTCAGTACTTC
CASSVYRDTKNIQYF
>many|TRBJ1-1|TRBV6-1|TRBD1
TGTGCCAGCACCAGGGCAGGGGGCGCCGGAACTGAAGCTTTCTTT
CASTRAGGAGTEAFF
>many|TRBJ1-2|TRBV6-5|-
TGTGCCAGCAGCCGACAGACGGGAGACGGTGGCTACACCTTC
CASSRQTGDGGYTF
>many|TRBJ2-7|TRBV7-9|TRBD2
TGTGCCAGCAGCTTAGAGTCGGGACTAGCGGGAGATGGCGAGCAGTACTTC
CASSLESGLAGDGEQYF
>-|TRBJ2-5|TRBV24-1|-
TGCGCCAGCAGCCAAGTAGGAGAAGCGGAGACCCAGTACTTC
CASSQVGEAETQYF
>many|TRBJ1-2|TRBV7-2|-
TGTGCCAGCAGCTTATATAGGGGGGGGGATGGCTACACCTTC
CASSLYRGGDGYTF